This is a list of T cell receptor beta chains from one sample in a study of CD8+ T cells in alopecia areata. Method: immunoSEQ multiplex PCR; TCRdb's copy keeps in-frame clones and lacks some. The table has about 180,000 clones, over 55% seen once. This material consisted of CD4+ T cells sorted from blood, taken at week 0. The source of these receptors is a human donor with alopecia areata. Each CDR3 is given without its conserved first and last residue.

>TRBV7-8|TRBJ2-7
ASSLASTGPYEQY
>TRBV4-1|TRBJ2-7
ASSKRGRPSYEQY
>TRBV30|TRBJ1-5
AWSVRGTGNQPQH
>TRBV30|TRBJ1-2
ASLVWGSGNPNYGYT
>TRBV10-1|TRBJ1-1
ASSESGLPEAF
>TRBV6-1|TRBJ1-2
ASSGQGHGYT
>TRBV29-1|TRBJ1-1
SASPRNTEAF
>TRBV19|TRBJ1-5
ASSMGRTHSNQPQH
>TRBV14|TRBJ2-1
ASSPLAGSYNEQF
>TRBV7-2|TRBJ2-7
ASSRQYEQY
>TRBV28|TRBJ2-7
ASTGTASGQY
>TRBV6-1|TRBJ1-2
ASSRKQGANYGYT
>TRBV2|TRBJ1-1
ASRPGGQGGEAF
>TRBV29-1|TRBJ2-5
SVELARTQY
>TRBV29-1|TRBJ2-1
SVPGPGVDNEQF
>TRBV25-1|TRBJ1-4
ASSPEMGAANEKLF
>TRBV13|TRBJ2-7
ASSRQAHEQY
>TRBV15|TRBJ1-2
ATSLANPGAAAGGYT
>TRBV7-2|TRBJ2-3
ASSLAAGTSTDTQY
>TRBV5-5|TRBJ2-7
ASIAGQGASYEQY
>TRBV11-2|TRBJ1-2
ASSVNRGRGGYT
>TRBV29-1|TRBJ1-2
SVEDGRVYT
>TRBV29-1|TRBJ1-1
SVQGAGVNTEAF
>TRBV18|TRBJ2-7
ASSQGRTTYEQY
>TRBV29-1|TRBJ2-7
SVGTGRYEQY
>TRBV29-1|TRBJ2-2
SVEYRLAGELF
>TRBV25-1|TRBJ2-5
ASSLRGRQETQY
>TRBV25-1|TRBJ2-1
ASSVSGNEQF
>TRBV6-6|TRBJ2-1
ASSSLAGGPSNEQF
>TRBV29-1|TRBJ1-2
SVSGQANNYGYT
>TRBV7-3|TRBJ2-3
ASSPSGTTDTQY
>TRBV29-1|TRBJ2-7
SALTSGNTYEQY
>TRBV18|TRBJ1-1
ASSVRSAPEAF
>TRBV18|TRBJ2-5
ASSPPASAQETQY